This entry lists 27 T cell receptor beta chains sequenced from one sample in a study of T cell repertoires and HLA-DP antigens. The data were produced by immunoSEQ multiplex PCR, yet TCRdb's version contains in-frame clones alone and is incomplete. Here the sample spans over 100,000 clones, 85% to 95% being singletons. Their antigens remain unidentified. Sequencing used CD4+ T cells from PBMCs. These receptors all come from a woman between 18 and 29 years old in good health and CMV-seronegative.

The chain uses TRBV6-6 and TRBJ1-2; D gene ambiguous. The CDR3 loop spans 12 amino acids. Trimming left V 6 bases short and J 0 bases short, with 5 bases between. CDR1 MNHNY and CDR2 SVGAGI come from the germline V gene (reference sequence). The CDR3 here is CASRETNYGYTF. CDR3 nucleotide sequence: TGTGCCAGCAGGGAAACTAACTATGGCTACACCTTC.

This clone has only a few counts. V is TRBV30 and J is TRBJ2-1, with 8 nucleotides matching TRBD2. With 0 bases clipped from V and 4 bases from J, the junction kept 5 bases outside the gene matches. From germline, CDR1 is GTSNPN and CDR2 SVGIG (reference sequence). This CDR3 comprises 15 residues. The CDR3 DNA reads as TGTGCCTGGAGTGTACTACTAGCGGATTACAATGAGCAGTTCTTC. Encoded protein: CAWSVLLADYNEQFF.

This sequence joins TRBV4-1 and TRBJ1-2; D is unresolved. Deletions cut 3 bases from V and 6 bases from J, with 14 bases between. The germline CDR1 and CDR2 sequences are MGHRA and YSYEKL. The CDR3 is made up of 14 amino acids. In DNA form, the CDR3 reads TGCGCCAGCAGCCAGCCGGGGTCCGTTGATGGCTACACCTTC. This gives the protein CASSQPGSVDGYTF.

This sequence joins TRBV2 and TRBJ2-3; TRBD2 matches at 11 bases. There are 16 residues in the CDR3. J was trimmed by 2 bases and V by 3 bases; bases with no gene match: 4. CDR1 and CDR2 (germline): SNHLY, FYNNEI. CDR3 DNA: TGTGCCAGCAGTGATCTAGCGGGGGGATCCACAGATACGCAGTATTTT. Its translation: CASSDLAGGSTDTQYF. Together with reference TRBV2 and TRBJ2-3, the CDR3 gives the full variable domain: EPEVTQTPSHQVTQMGQEVILRCVPISNHLYFYWYRQILGQKVEFLVSFYNNEISEKSEIFDDQFSVERPDGSNFTLKIRSTKLEDSAMYFCASSDLAGGSTDTQYFGPGTRLTVL.

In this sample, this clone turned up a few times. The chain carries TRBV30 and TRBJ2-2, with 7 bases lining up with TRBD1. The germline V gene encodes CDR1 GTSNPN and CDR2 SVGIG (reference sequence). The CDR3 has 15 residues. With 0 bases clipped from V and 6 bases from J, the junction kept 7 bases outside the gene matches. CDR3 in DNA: TGTGCCTGGAGTGTACAAAGGGGGCGCGCCGGGGAGCTGTTTTTT. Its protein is CAWSVQRGRAGELFF.

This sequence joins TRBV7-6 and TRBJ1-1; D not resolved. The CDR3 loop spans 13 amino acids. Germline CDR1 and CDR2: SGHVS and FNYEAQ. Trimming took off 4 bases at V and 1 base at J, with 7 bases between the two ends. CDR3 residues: CASSSDTNTEAFF. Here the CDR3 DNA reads TGTGCCAGCAGCTCCGACACGAACACTGAAGCTTTCTTT.

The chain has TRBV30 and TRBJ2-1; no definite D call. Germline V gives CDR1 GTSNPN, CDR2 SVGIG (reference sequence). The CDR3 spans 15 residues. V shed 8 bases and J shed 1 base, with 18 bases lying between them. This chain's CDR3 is CAADRRMASYNEQFF. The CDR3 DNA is TGTGCCGCCGACCGGCGGATGGCGTCCTACAATGAGCAGTTCTTC.

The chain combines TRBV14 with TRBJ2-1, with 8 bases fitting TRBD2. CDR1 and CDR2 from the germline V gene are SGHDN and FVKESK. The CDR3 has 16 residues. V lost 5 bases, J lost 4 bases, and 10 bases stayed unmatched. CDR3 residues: CASSSHGGEIYNEQFF. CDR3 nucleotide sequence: TGTGCCAGCAGCAGCCACGGGGGGGAAATATACAATGAGCAGTTCTTC. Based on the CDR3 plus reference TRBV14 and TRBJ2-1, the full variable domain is EAGVTQFPSHSVIEKGQTVTLRCDPISGHDNLYWYRRVMGKEIKFLLHFVKESKQDESGMPNNRFLAERTGGTYSTLKVQPAELEDSGVYFCASSSHGGEIYNEQFFGPGTRLTVL.

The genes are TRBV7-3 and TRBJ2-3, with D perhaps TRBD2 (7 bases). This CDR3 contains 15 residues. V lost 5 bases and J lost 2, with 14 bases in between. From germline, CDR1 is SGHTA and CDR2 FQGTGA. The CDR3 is CASSPRGLITDTQYF. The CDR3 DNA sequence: TGTGCCAGCAGCCCCAGGGGACTAATCACAGATACGCAGTATTTT.

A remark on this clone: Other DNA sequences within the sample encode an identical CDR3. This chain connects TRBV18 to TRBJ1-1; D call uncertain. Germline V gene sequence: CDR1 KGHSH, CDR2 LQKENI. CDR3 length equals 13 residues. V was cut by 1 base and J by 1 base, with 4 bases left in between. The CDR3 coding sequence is TGTGCCAGCTCACCACAAGGGAACACTGAAGCTTTCTTT. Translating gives CASSPQGNTEAFF.

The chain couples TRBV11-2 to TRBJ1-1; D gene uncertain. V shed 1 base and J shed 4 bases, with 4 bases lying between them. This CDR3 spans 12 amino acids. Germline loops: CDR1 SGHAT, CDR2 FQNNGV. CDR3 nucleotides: TGTGCCAGCAGCTTAGGTGTCACTGAAGCTTTCTTT. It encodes CASSLGVTEAFF.

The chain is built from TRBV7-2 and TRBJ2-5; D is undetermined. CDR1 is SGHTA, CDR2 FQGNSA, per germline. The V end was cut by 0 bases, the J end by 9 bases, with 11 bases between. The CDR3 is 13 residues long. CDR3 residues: CASSLAAPVSQYF. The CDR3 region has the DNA TGTGCCAGCAGCTTAGCGGCCCCAGTGTCCCAGTACTTC.

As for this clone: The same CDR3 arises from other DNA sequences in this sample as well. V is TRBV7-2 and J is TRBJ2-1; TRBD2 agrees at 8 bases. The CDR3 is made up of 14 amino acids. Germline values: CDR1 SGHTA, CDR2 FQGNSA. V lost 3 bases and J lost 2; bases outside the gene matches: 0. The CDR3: CASSLGLAYNEQFF. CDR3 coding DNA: TGTGCCAGCAGCTTGGGACTAGCCTACAATGAGCAGTTCTTC.

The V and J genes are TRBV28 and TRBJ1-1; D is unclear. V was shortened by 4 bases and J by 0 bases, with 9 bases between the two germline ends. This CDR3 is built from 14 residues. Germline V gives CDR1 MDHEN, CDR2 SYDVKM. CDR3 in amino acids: CASSSATLNTEAFF. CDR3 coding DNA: TGTGCCAGCAGTTCGGCAACGCTGAACACTGAAGCTTTCTTT.

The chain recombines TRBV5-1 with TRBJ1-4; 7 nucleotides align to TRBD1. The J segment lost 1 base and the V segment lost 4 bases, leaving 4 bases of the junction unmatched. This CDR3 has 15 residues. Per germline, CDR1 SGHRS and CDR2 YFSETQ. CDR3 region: CASSMDRITNEKLFF. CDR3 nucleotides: TGCGCCAGCAGCATGGACAGGATAACTAATGAAAAACTGTTTTTT.

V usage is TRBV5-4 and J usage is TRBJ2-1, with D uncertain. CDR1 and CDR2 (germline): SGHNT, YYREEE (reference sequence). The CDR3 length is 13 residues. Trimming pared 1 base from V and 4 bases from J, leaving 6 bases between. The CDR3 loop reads CASSLTLYNEQFF. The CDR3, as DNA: TGTGCCAGCAGCTTGACACTATACAATGAGCAGTTCTTC.

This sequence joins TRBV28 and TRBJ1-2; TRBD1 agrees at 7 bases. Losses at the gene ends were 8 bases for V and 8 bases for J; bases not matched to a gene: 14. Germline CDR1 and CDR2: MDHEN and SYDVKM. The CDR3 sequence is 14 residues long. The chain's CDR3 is CASHPGQAGGGYTF. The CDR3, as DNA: TGTGCCAGCCATCCTGGACAGGCCGGGGGAGGCTACACCTTC.

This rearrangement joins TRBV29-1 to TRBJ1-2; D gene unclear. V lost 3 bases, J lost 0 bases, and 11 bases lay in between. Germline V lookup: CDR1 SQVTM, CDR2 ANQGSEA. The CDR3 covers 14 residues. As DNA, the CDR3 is TGCAGCGTTGATGGGAGAATAACTAACTATGGCTACACCTTC. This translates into CSVDGRITNYGYTF.

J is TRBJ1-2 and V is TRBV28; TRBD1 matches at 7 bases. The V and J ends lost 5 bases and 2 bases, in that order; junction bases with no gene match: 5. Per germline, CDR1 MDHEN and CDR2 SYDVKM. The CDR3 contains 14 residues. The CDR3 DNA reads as TGTGCCAGCAGTATACCAGGGGGGAACTATGGCTACACCTTC. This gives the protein CASSIPGGNYGYTF.

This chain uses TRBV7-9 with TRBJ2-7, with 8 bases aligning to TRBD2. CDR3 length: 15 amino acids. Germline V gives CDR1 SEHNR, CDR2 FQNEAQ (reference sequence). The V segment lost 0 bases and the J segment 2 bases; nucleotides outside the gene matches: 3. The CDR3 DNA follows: TGTGCCAGCAGCTTAGCCTCGGGAGGGACCTACGAGCAGTACTTC. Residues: CASSLASGGTYEQYF.

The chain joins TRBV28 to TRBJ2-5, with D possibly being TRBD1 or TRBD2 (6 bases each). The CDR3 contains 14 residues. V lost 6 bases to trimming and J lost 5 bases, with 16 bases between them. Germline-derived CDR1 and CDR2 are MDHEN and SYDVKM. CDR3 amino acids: CASSLGGPGETQYF. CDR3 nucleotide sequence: TGTGCCAGCAGCCTAGGGGGGCCGGGGGAGACCCAGTACTTC.

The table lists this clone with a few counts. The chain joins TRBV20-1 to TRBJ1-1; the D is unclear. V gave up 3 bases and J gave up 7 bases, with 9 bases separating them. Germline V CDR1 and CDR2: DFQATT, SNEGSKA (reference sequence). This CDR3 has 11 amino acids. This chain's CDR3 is CSASPGFEAFF. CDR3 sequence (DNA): TGCAGTGCTAGCCCGGGATTTGAAGCTTTCTTT.

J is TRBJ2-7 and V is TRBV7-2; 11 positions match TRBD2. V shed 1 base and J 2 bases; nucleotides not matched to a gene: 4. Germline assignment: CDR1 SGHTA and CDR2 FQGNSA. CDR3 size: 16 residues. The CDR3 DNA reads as TGTGCCAGCAGCTTAGAGGGGACTAGCGGAACCTACGAGCAGTACTTC. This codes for CASSLEGTSGTYEQYF.

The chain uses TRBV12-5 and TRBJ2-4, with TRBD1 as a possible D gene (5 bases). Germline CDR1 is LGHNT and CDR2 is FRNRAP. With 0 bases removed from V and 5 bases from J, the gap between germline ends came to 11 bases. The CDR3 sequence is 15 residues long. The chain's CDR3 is CASGLVREGENIQYF. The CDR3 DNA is TGTGCTAGTGGTTTGGTACGTGAAGGGGAAAACATTCAGTACTTC. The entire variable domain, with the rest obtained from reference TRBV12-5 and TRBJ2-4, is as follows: DARVTQTPRHKVTEMGQEVTMRCQPILGHNTVFWYRQTMMQGLELLAYFRNRAPLDDSGMPKDRFSAEMPDATLATLKIQPSEPRDSAVYFCASGLVREGENIQYFGAGTRLSVL.

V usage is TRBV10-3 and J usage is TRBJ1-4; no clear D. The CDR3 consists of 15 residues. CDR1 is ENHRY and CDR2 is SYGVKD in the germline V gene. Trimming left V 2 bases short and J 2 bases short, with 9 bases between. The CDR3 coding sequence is TGTGCCATCAGTGAGAGCGGAGGGACTAATGAAAAACTGTTTTTT. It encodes CAISESGGTNEKLFF.

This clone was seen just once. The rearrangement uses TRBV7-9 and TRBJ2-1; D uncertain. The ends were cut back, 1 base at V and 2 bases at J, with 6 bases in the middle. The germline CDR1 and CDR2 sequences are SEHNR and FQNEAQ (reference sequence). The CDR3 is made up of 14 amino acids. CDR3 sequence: CASSLVQAYNEQFF. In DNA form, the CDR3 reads TGTGCCAGCAGCTTAGTCCAGGCCTACAATGAGCAGTTCTTC. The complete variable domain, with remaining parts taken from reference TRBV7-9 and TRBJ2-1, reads DTGVSQNPRHKITKRGQNVTFRCDPISEHNRLYWYRQTLGQGPEFLTYFQNEAQLEKSRLLSDRFSAERPKGSFSTLEIQRTEQGDSAMYLCASSLVQAYNEQFFGPGTRLTVL.

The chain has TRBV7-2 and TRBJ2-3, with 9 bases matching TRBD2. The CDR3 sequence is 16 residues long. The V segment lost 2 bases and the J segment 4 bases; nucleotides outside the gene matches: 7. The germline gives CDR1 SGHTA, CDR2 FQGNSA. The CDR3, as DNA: TGTGCCAGCAGCTTAACAGCGGGGGGTAGACCAGATACGCAGTATTTT. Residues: CASSLTAGGRPDTQYF.